This T cell receptor (beta chain) was found in a study of post-analysis software for immune sequencing data. The study's findings and limits: Patients showed TRBV5-6, TRBV5-1 and TRBV20-1 among a few TRBV segments more frequent than in controls.

Per the germline V gene, CDR1 is DFQATT and CDR2 is SNEGSKA (reference sequence). V shed 6 bases and J shed 4 bases, with 17 bases lying between them. The CDR3 runs to 14 residues. cDNA libraries of TCR beta carried unique molecular identifiers. One entry per CDR3 protein results from TCRdb running MiXCR on the PCR reads. The sample consists of a few hundred thousand distinct CDR3 sequences, about a third of them appearing once. This clonotype was observed a few times. Antigen specificity is unknown. Source material: blood. The rearrangement links TRBV20-1 to TRBJ2-3; TRBD1 or TRBD2 may be the D gene (5 bases each). The clonotype originates from a girl aged 5-17 years with multiple sclerosis. The CDR3 region is CSAPRGRASDTQYF. As DNA, the CDR3 is TGCAGTGCCCCGAGGGGCAGGGCCTCAGATACGCAGTATTTT.